One sample yielded the 2 T cell receptor beta chains listed below, sequenced in a study of CD8 T cells in Susac syndrome (dated 2019 in TCRdb). Libraries came from the immunoSEQ multiplex PCR assay. RNA was extracted with the RNeasy kit and 0.5 to 1 ug was reverse transcribed using random hexamers. TCRdb took the public reads, trimmed them with fastp at Q25, ran MiXCR for clone calling and kept in-frame beta chains. Entries are consolidated by CDR3 protein sequence, retaining the most common genes and DNA. For this sample there are about 250,000 distinct CDR3 sequences; around 93% appear just once. The leading ten clones occupy roughly 0.072% of the sample. Sequencing was done on a sample of CD4+ T cells from PBMCs. The receptors shown here come from a human donor with multiple sclerosis.

As DNA, the CDR3 is TGTGCCAGCAGCTTAGGGTTACAGGTGGCCTACGAGCAGTACTTC. Its protein is CASSLGLQVAYEQYF. The chain carries TRBV7-4 and TRBJ2-7, with D perhaps matching TRBD1 (5 bases). The germline V gene has CDR1 SGHVT and CDR2 SQSDAQ. This CDR3 comprises 15 residues. Between the trimmed V and J ends, which lost 1 base and 2 bases, there was a span of 12 bases. Filled out from reference TRBV7-4 and TRBJ2-7, the complete variable domain reads GAGVSQSPRYKVAKRGRDVALRCDSISGHVTLYWYRQTLGQGSEVLTYSQSDAQRDKSGRPSGRFSAERPERSVSTLKIQRTEQGDSAVYLCASSLGLQVAYEQYFGPGTRLTVT.

The chain employs TRBV18 and TRBJ1-4, with D unresolved. The length of the CDR3 is 14 residues. V was cut by 8 bases and J by 6 bases, with 16 bases left in between. CDR1 is KGHSH and CDR2 is LQKENI in the germline V gene. The CDR3 bases are TGTGCCAGCCGCTTGTCGTCGGATGATGAAAAACTGTTTTTT. Translating it yields CASRLSSDDEKLFF.